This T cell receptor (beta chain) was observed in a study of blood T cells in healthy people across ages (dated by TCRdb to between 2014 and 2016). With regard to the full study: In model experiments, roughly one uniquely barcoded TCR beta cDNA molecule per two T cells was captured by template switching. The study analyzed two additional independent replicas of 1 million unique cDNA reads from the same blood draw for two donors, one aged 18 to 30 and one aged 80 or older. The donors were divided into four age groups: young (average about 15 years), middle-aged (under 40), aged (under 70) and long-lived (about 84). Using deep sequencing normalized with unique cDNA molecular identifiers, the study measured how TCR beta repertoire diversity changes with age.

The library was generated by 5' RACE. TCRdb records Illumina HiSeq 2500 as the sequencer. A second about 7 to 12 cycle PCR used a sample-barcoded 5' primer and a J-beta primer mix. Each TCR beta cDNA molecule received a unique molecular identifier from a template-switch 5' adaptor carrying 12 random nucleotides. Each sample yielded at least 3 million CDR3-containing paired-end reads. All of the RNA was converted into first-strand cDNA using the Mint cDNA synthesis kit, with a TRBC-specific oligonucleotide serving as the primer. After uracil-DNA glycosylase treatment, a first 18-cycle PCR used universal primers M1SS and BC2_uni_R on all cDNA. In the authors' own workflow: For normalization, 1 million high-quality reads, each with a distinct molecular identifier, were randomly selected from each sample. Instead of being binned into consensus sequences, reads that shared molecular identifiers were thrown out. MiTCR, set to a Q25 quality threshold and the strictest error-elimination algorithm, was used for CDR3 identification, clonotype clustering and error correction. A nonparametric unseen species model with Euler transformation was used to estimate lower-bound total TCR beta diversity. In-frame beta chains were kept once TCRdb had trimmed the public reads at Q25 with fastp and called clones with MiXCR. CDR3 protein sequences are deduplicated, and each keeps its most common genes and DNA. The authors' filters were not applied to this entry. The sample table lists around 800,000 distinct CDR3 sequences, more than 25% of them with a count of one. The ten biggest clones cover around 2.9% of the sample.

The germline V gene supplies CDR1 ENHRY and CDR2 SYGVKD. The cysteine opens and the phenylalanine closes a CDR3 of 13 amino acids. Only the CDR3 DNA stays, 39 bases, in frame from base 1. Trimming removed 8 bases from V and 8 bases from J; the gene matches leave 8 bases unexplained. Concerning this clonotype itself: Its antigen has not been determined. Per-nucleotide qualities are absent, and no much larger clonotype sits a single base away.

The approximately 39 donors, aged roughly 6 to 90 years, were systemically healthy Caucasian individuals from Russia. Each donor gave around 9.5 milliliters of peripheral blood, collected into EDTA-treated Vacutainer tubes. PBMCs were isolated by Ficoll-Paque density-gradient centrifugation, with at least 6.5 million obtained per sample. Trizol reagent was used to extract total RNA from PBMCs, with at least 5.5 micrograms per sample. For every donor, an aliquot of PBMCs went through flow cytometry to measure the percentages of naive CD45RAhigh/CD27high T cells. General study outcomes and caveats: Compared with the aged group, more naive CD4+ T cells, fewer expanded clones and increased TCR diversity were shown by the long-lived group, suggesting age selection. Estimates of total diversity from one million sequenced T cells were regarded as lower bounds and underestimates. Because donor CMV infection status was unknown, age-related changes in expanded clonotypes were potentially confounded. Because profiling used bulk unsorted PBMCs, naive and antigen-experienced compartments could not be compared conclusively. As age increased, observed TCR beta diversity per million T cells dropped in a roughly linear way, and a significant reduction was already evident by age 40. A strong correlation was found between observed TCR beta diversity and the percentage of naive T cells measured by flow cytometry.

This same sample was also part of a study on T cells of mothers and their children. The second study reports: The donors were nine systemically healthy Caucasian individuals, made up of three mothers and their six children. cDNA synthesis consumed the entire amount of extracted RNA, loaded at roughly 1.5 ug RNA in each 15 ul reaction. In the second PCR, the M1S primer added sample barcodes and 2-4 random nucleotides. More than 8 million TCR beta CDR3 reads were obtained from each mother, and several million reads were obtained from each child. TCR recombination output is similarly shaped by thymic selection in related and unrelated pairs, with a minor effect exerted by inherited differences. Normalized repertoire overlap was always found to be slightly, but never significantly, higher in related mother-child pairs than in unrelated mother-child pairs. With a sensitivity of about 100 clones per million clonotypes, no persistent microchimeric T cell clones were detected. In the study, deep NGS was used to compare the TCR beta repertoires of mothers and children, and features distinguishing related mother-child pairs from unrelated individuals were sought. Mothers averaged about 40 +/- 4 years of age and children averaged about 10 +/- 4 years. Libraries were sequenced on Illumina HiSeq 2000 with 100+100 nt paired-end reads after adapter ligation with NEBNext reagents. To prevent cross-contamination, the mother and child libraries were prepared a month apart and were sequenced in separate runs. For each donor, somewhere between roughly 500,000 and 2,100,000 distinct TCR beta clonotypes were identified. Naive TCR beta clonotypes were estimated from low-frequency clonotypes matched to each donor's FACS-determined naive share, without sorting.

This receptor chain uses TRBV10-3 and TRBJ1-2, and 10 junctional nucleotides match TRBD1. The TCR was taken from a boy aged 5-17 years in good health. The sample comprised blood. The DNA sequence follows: TGTGCCATCCTCCCGGACAGGGGGGGAGGCTACACCTTC. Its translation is CAILPDRGGGYTF.